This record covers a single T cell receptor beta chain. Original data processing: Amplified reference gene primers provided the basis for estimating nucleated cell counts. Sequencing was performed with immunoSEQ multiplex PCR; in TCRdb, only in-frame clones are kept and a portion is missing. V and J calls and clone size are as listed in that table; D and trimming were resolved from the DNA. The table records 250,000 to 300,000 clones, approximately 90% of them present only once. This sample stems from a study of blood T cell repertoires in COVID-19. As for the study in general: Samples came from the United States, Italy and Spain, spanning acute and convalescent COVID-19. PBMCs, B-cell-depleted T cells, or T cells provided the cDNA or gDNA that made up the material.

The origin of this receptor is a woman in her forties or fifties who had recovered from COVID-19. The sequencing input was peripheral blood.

The CDR3 sequence: CASAHGEGYGYTF. CDR3 nucleotide sequence: TGTGCCAGCGCCCACGGTGAGGGATATGGCTACACCTTC. The rearrangement joins TRBV11-2 to TRBJ1-2; D unclear. Trimming stripped 8 bases from V and 5 bases from J, with 15 bases between. The CDR3 extends over 13 amino acids. The germline V gene encodes CDR1 SGHAT and CDR2 FQNNGV.